The following is a TCR beta chain sequence with its context. Its antigen is as yet unknown. The entry originates in a study of CD8 T cells in ankylosing spondylitis. Whole-study results and caveats: The disease-linked clones had a CD8+ phenotype and low blood frequencies. Several highly homologous variants formed a TCR beta motif that appeared characteristic of ankylosing spondylitis blood.

TCRdb called the 5' RACE reads again in MiXCR, with one record for every CDR3 protein. The table includes about 400,000 distinct CDR3 sequences, around 20% detected once. Germline V CDR1 and CDR2: SGHRS, YFSETQ. The V end lost 4 bases, the J end lost 4 bases, and 11 bases lay between the germline ends. The length of the CDR3 is 14 residues. The TCR comes from a male donor with ankylosing spondylitis. This sequence joins TRBV5-1 and TRBJ2-2, with D possibly matching TRBD1 (7 bases). Sequencing used blood, either unsorted or a sorted T cell fraction (not recorded which). The CDR3 reads CASSVQGGTGELFF. The CDR3 region has the DNA TGCGCCAGCAGCGTGCAGGGGGGCACCGGGGAGCTGTTTTTT.